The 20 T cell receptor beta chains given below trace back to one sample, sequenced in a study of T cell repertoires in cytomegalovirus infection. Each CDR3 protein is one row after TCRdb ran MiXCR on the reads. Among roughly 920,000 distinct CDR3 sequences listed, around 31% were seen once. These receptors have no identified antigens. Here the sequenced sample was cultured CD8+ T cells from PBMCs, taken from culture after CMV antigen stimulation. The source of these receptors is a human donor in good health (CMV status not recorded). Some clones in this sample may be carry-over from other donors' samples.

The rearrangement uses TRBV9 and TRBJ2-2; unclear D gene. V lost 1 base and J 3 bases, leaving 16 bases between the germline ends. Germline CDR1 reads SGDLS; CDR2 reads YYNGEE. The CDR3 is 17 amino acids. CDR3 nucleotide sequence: TGTGCCAGCAGCGTATATCTTCTGACAAGGGACACCGGGGAGCTGTTTTTT. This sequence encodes CASSVYLLTRDTGELFF.

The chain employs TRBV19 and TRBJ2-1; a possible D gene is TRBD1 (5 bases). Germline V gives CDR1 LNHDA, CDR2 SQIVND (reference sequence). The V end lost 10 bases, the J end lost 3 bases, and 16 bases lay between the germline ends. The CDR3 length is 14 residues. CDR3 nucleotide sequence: TGTGCCACCCACCCAGGGCCCTTCTACAATGAGCAGTTCTTC. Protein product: CATHPGPFYNEQFF.

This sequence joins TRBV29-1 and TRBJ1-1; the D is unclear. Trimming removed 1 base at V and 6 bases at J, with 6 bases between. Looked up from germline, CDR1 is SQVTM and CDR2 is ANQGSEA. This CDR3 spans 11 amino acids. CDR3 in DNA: TGCAGCGTTGAAGTCGGTTCTGAAGCTTTCTTT. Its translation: CSVEVGSEAFF.

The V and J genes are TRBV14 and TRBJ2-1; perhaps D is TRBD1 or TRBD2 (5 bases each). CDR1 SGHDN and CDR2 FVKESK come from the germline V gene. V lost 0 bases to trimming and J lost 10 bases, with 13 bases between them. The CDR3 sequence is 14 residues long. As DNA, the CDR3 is TGTGCCAGCAGCCAAGATCGGCTAGCAGGGGAGCAGTTCTTC. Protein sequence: CASSQDRLAGEQFF.

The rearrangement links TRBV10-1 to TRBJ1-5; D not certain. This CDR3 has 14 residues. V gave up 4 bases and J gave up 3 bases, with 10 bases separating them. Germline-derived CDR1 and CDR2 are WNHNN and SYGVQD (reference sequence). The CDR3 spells CASSGPGLNQPQHF. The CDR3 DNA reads TGCGCCAGCAGTGGCCCGGGCCTCAATCAGCCCCAGCATTTT.

CDR3 protein: CASSQVEGHKETQYF. The CDR3 DNA reads as TGTGCCAGCAGCCAAGTCGAAGGGCATAAAGAGACCCAGTACTTC. V usage is TRBV4-2 and J usage is TRBJ2-5; the D is unclear. This CDR3 spans 15 amino acids. Deletions cut 1 base from V and 3 bases from J, with 12 bases between. CDR1 and CDR2 (germline): LGHNA, YNFKEQ.

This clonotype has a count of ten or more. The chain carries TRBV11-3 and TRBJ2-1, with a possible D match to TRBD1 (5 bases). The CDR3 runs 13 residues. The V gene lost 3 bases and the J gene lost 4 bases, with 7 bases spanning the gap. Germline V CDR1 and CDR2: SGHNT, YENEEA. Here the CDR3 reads CASSFRQYNEQFF. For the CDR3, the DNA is TGTGCCAGCAGCTTCCGACAGTACAATGAGCAGTTCTTC.

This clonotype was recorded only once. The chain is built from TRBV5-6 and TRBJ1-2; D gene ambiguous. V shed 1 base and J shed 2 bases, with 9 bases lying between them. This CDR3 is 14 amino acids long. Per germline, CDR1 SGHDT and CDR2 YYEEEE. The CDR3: CASSLIVGNYGYTF. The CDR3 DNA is TGTGCCAGCAGCTTGATCGTCGGGAACTATGGCTACACCTTC.

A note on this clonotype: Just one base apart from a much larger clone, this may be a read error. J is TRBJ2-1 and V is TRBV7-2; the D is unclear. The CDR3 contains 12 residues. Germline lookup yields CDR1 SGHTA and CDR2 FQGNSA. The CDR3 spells CSSSSARWEQFF. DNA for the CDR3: TGTTCCAGCAGCTCGGCCAGATGGGAGCAGTTCTTC.

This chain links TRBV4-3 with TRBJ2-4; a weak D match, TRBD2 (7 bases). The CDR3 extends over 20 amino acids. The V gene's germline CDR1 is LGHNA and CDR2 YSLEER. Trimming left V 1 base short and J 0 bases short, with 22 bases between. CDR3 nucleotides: TGCGCCAGCAGCCAAGTCAAGGGGGAGGGGAGGACACTAGCCAAAAACATTCAGTACTTC. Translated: CASSQVKGEGRTLAKNIQYF.

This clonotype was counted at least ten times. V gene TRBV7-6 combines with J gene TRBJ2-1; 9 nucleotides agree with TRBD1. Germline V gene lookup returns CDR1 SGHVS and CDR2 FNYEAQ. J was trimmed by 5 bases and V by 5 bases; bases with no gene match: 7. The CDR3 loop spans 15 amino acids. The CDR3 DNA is TGTGCCAGCAGCCCCGGGACAGGGTTCGACAATGAGCAGTTCTTC. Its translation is CASSPGTGFDNEQFF.

CDR3 residues: CASSYSGGLGATNEKLFF. CDR3 nucleotides: TGTGCCAGCAGTTACTCGGGCGGGCTGGGTGCAACTAATGAAAAACTGTTTTTT. The chain uses TRBV6-8 and TRBJ1-4; no clear D gene. This CDR3 is built from 18 residues. Germline V lookup: CDR1 MNHGY, CDR2 SAAAGT. The V end was cut by 0 bases, the J end by 0 bases, with 14 bases between.

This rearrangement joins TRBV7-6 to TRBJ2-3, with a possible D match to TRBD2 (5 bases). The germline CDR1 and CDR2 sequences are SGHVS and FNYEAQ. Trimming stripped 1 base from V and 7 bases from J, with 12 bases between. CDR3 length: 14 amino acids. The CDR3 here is CASSLGEGGHTQYF. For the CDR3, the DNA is TGTGCCAGCAGCTTAGGAGAAGGAGGACATACGCAGTATTTT.

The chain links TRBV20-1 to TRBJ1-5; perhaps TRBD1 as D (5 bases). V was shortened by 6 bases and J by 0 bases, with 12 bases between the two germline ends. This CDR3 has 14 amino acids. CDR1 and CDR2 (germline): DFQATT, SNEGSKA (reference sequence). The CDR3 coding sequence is TGCAGTGCGTTGGGACTTAGTAGCAATCAGCCCCAGCATTTT. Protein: CSALGLSSNQPQHF.

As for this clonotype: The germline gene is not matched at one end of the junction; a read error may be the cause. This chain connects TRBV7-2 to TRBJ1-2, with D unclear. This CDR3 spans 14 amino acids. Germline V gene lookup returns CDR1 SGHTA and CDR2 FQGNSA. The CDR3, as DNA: TGTGCCAGCAGCTTAGTTGTCAACGCGTATGACTACACCTTC. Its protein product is CASSLVVNAYDYTF.

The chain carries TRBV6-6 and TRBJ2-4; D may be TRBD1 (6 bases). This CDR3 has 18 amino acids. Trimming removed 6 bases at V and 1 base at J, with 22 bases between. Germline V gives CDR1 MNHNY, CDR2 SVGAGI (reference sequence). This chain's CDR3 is CASSPVGTQVGAKNIQYF. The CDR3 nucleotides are TGTGCCAGCAGCCCCGTCGGGACACAAGTGGGGGCCAAAAACATTCAGTACTTC.

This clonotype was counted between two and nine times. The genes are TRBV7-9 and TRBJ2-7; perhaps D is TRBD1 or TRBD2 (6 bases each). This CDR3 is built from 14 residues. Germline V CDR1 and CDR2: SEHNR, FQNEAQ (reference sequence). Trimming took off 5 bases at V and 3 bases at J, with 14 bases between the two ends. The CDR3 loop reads CASSRGQAVYEQYF. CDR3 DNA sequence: TGTGCCAGCAGCCGGGGGCAGGCCGTCTACGAGCAGTACTTC.

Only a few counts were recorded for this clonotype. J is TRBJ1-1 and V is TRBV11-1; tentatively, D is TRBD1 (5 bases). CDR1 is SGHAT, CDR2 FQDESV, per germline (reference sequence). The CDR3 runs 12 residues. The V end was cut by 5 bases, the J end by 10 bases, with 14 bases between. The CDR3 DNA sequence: TGTGCCAGCAGCGGACATTACGGTTTAGCTTTCTTT. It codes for CASSGHYGLAFF. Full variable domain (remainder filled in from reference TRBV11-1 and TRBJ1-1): EAEVAQSPRYKITEKSQAVAFWCDPISGHATLYWYRQILGQGPELLVQFQDESVVDDSQLPKDRFSAERLKGVDSTLKIQPAELGDSAMYLCASSGHYGLAFFGQGTRLTVV.

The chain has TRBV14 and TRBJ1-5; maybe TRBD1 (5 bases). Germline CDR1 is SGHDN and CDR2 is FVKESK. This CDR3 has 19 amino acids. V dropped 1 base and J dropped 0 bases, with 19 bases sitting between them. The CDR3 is CASSQVLKAGGYSNQPQHF. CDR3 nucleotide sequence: TGTGCCAGCAGCCAAGTCCTGAAAGCCGGGGGATATAGCAATCAGCCCCAGCATTTT.

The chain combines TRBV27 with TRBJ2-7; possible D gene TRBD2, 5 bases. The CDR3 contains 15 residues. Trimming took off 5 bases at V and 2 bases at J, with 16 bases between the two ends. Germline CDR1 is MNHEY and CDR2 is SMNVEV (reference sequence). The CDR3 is CASSHNPEGTYEQYF. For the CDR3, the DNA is TGTGCCAGCAGTCACAACCCAGAGGGCACCTACGAGCAGTACTTC.